Presented here are 6 T cell receptor beta chains from one specimen sequenced in a study of T cell repertoires in cytomegalovirus infection. TCRdb called the reads again in MiXCR, with one record for every CDR3 protein. Altogether under 800,000 distinct CDR3 sequences are present, 24% being singletons, with the ten largest covering around 7.6%. The sample consisted of CD8+ T cells from PBMCs. These receptor sequences come from a human donor in good health (CMV status not recorded). Some clones in this sample may be carry-over from other donors' samples.

V usage is TRBV28 and J usage is TRBJ2-5, with D maybe TRBD2 (5 bases). CDR1 is MDHEN, CDR2 SYDVKM, per germline. V was cut by 2 bases and J by 3 bases, with 13 bases left in between. The CDR3 is made up of 15 amino acids. The DNA of the CDR3 is TGTGCCAGCAGTTTACTGGTGGACGGGGAAGAGACCCAGTACTTC. Its protein is CASSLLVDGEETQYF. Full variable domain (outside the CDR3, taken from reference TRBV28 and TRBJ2-5): DVKVTQSSRYLVKRTGEKVFLECVQDMDHENMFWYRQDPGLGLRLIYFSYDVKMKEKGDIPEGYSVSREKKERFSLILESASTNQTSMYLCASSLLVDGEETQYFGPGTRLLVL.

The rearrangement joins TRBV28 to TRBJ2-3; the D is unclear. V dropped 3 bases and J dropped 4 bases, with 11 bases sitting between them. CDR1 and CDR2 (germline): MDHEN, SYDVKM. This CDR3 is built from 14 residues. The CDR3 loop is CASSLLPRADTQYF. The CDR3 DNA sequence: TGTGCCAGCAGTTTGTTACCGCGCGCAGATACGCAGTATTTT.

The gene calls are TRBV6-1 and TRBJ2-1; TRBD2 agrees at 7 bases. The CDR3 totals 13 residues. V gave up 11 bases and J gave up 4 bases; unmatched junction bases: 8. Germline values: CDR1 MNHNS, CDR2 SASEGT. The CDR3 here is CAGGRGEYNEQFF. The CDR3 DNA sequence: TGTGCCGGAGGACGGGGGGAGTACAATGAGCAGTTCTTC.

This clonotype came up many times. This chain joins TRBV7-8 and TRBJ1-2; unclear D gene. Per germline, CDR1 SGHVS and CDR2 FQNEAQ. This CDR3 has 16 amino acids. The V end was cut by 5 bases, the J end by 8 bases, with 24 bases between. The CDR3 loop is CASSPSALDLRRGYTF. In DNA, the CDR3 is TGTGCCAGCAGCCCTTCGGCCTTGGACCTCAGGAGGGGCTACACCTTC.

This clonotype showed up just a few times. The J gene is TRBJ1-4, the V gene TRBV20-1, with D perhaps matching TRBD1 (5 bases). Germline V gives CDR1 DFQATT, CDR2 SNEGSKA (reference sequence). This CDR3 is built from 15 residues. Trimming shortened V by 1 base and J by 0 bases, and 9 bases separated the two germline ends. The CDR3 region is CSARGTPATNEKLFF. CDR3 bases: TGCAGTGCTAGAGGGACACCAGCAACTAATGAAAAACTGTTTTTT.

The chain has TRBV7-8 and TRBJ2-7; the D gene is possibly TRBD1 (6 bases). CDR3 length equals 13 residues. Germline V gene data show CDR1 as SGHVS and CDR2 as FQNEAQ. The germline V and J ends were trimmed by 5 bases and 10 bases, with 18 bases remaining between them. The CDR3, as DNA: TGTGCCAGCAGCCCTTCGGACAGCGGAAATCAGTACGTC. Translating gives CASSPSDSGNQYV.